These 25 T cell receptor beta chains originate from one sample sequenced in a study of response to subunit inactivated influenza vaccine. TCRdb independently ran MiXCR on the RT-PCR reads; one entry per CDR3 protein. The sample lists hundreds of thousands of distinct CDR3 sequences, approximately 17% occurring once. This specimen was CD4+ T cells sorted from PBMCs, taken less than 30 months after vaccination. Every receptor here comes from a man between 45 and 75 years old who received an inactivated influenza vaccine.

This clonotype has a handful of counts. The V and J genes are TRBV5-1 and TRBJ1-2; possible D gene TRBD1, 5 bases. The length of the CDR3 is 14 residues. The ends were cut back, 3 bases at V and 6 bases at J, with 15 bases in the middle. The germline CDR1 and CDR2 sequences are SGHRS and YFSETQ. This chain's CDR3 is CASSSLGGNDGYTF. The CDR3 DNA is TGCGCCAGCAGCTCCTTGGGGGGGAATGATGGCTACACCTTC.

This clonotype was counted at least ten times. This chain joins TRBV5-5 and TRBJ2-1, with unresolved D. Trimming removed 4 bases at V and 2 bases at J, with 19 bases between. The CDR3 sequence is 17 residues long. Germline CDR1 is SGHKS and CDR2 is YYEKEE (reference sequence). The chain's CDR3 is CASSLHWRGYPYNEQFF. The CDR3 DNA reads as TGTGCCAGCAGCCTCCATTGGCGTGGCTATCCCTACAATGAGCAGTTCTTC.

The V gene is TRBV4-1, the J gene TRBJ2-2, with D possibly TRBD2 on 5 matching bases. The CDR3 is 21 amino acids. Germline V gene data show CDR1 as MGHRA and CDR2 as YSYEKL. The V gene lost 0 bases and the J gene lost 4 bases, with 27 bases spanning the gap. The CDR3: CASSQDHFVSFGSAGTGELFF. The CDR3 DNA is TGCGCCAGCAGCCAAGATCACTTCGTCTCATTTGGGAGTGCGGGCACCGGGGAGCTGTTTTTT.

This clonotype was counted between two and nine times. The genes are TRBV7-2 and TRBJ2-7, with TRBD2 as a possible D gene (5 bases). Trimming took off 4 bases at V and 2 bases at J, with 12 bases between the two ends. Germline CDR1 is SGHTA and CDR2 is FQGNSA. This CDR3 has 14 amino acids. CDR3 loop: CASSSRTRPYEQYF. The CDR3 DNA reads as TGTGCCAGCAGCTCCCGGACTCGACCCTACGAGCAGTACTTC. Variable domain in full (rest from reference TRBV7-2 and TRBJ2-7): GAGVSQSPSNKVTEKGKDVELRCDPISGHTALYWYRQSLGQGLEFLIYFQGNSAPDKSGLPSDRFSAERTGGSVSTLTIQRTQQEDSAVYLCASSSRTRPYEQYFGPGTRLTVT.

At least ten counts were recorded for this clonotype. V and J are TRBV4-3 and TRBJ1-1; D unclear. The CDR3 runs 14 residues. Looked up from germline, CDR1 is LGHNA and CDR2 is YSLEER. The V and J ends lost 0 bases and 6 bases respectively, with 11 bases between them. The CDR3 DNA reads as TGCGCCAGCAGCCAAGAACTGAATGGGGCTGAAGCTTTCTTT. The encoded protein is CASSQELNGAEAFF.

This chain's CDR3 is CASSLVSQANTEAFF. The CDR3 region has the DNA TGTGCCAGCAGCTTAGTAAGCCAGGCGAACACTGAAGCTTTCTTT. V gene TRBV7-2 combines with J gene TRBJ1-1; D remains ambiguous. CDR3 length equals 15 residues. Germline CDR1 reads SGHTA; CDR2 reads FQGNSA. The V gene lost 1 base and the J gene lost 1 base, with 10 bases spanning the gap. Full variable domain (missing parts from reference TRBV7-2 and TRBJ1-1): GAGVSQSPSNKVTEKGKDVELRCDPISGHTALYWYRQSLGQGLEFLIYFQGNSAPDKSGLPSDRFSAERTGGSVSTLTIQRTQQEDSAVYLCASSLVSQANTEAFFGQGTRLTVV.

This clonotype was picked up many times. The V call is TRBV4-1, the J call TRBJ2-2, with 9 bases identical to TRBD1. Germline trimming cut 1 base from V and 4 bases from J; bases unmatched to any gene: 7. The length of the CDR3 is 17 residues. The germline V gene has CDR1 MGHRA and CDR2 YSYEKL. This chain's CDR3 is CASSQVTGGRGTGELFF. CDR3 DNA sequence: TGCGCCAGCAGCCAAGTCACAGGGGGCCGCGGCACCGGGGAGCTGTTTTTT.

This clonotype occurred a few times. This sequence joins TRBV11-2 and TRBJ1-4; unclear D gene. Germline V gene lookup returns CDR1 SGHAT and CDR2 FQNNGV. Trimming removed 5 bases at V and 7 bases at J, with 14 bases between. This CDR3 has 14 amino acids. The CDR3 here is CASSQTHRGEKLFF. DNA for the CDR3: TGTGCCAGCAGCCAGACACACCGGGGTGAAAAACTGTTTTTT.

V is TRBV9 and J is TRBJ1-6; 7 nucleotides line up with TRBD1. The CDR3 has 14 amino acids. V gave up 3 bases and J gave up 7 bases; unmatched junction bases: 4. From germline, CDR1 is SGDLS and CDR2 YYNGEE. The CDR3 protein is CASSAQGTNSPLHF. The CDR3 DNA follows: TGTGCCAGCAGCGCACAGGGGACCAATTCACCCCTCCACTTT.

The gene calls are TRBV6-2 or TRBV6-3 and TRBJ2-7; 8 bases fit TRBD2. CDR1 MNHEY and CDR2 SVGEGT come from the germline V gene. The CDR3 loop spans 15 amino acids. The junction had 4 bases not matched to a gene; V was cut back by 2 bases and J by 1 base. CDR3 nucleotide sequence: TGTGCCAGCAGTTACGCCGCGGGGGGATCCTACGAGCAGTACTTC. Its translation is CASSYAAGGSYEQYF.

This clonotype has at least ten counts. V is TRBV7-9 and J is TRBJ1-2; D ambiguous. Germline lookup yields CDR1 SEHNR and CDR2 FQNEAQ (reference sequence). With 5 bases removed from V and 2 bases from J, the gap between germline ends came to 6 bases. This CDR3 has 12 amino acids. The CDR3 is CASSGDNYGYTF. In nucleotides, the CDR3 is TGTGCCAGCAGCGGAGACAACTATGGCTACACCTTC.

This clonotype showed up just a few times. The CDR3 sequence: CASSRHPRMGENIQYF. DNA for the CDR3: TGTGCCAGCAGCCGCCATCCCCGTATGGGGGAAAACATTCAGTACTTC. This chain connects TRBV3-1 to TRBJ2-4; D tentatively fits TRBD1 or TRBD2 (5 bases each). The CDR3 is made up of 16 amino acids. The V end was cut by 4 bases, the J end by 5 bases, with 18 bases between. The germline gives CDR1 LGHDT, CDR2 YNNKEL (reference sequence). The full variable domain, completed using reference TRBV3-1 and TRBJ2-4, is DTAVSQTPKYLVTQMGNDKSIKCEQNLGHDTMYWYKQDSKKFLKIMFSYNNKELIINETVPNRFSPKSPDKAHLNLHINSLELGDSAVYFCASSRHPRMGENIQYFGAGTRLSVL.

CDR3 sequence (DNA): TGTGCCAGCACCGGACAGGTCCATGAGCAGTTCTTC. Translation: CASTGQVHEQFF. The J gene is TRBJ2-1, the V gene TRBV6-6; 7 nucleotides match TRBD1. The CDR3 spans 12 residues. Germline CDR1 is MNHNY and CDR2 is SVGAGI (reference sequence). V gave up 7 bases and J gave up 8 bases; unmatched junction bases: 5.

This clonotype was seen at least ten times. CDR3 nucleotides: TGTGCCACCAGTGATACGTGGGGCGGAAGAAGCTCCTACAATGAGCAGTTCTTC. This encodes CATSDTWGGRSSYNEQFF. The gene calls are TRBV24-1 and TRBJ2-1, with TRBD1 as a possible D gene (5 bases). Germline loops: CDR1 KGHDR, CDR2 SFDVKD. This CDR3 is 18 amino acids long. Trimming pared 3 bases from V and 0 bases from J, leaving 17 bases between.

The genes are TRBV4-3 and TRBJ2-1; TRBD2 agrees at 16 bases. The V gene's germline CDR1 is LGHNA and CDR2 YSLEER. The CDR3 spans 20 residues. V lost 3 bases and J lost 9; bases outside the gene matches: 17. As DNA, the CDR3 is TGCGCCAGCAGCCACGATCACTCTTACGGGACTAGCGGGGGGGCCGGTGAGCAGTTCTTC. Translated, it gives CASSHDHSYGTSGGAGEQFF.

This clonotype was counted ten times or more. The rearrangement links TRBV5-1 to TRBJ2-2, with a possible D match to TRBD2 (6 bases). Per germline, CDR1 SGHRS and CDR2 YFSETQ. This CDR3 spans 15 amino acids. Trimming removed 6 bases from V and 2 bases from J, with 14 bases in between. For the CDR3, the DNA is TGCGCCAGCAACGTGGCGGGGAGTAACACCGGGGAGCTGTTTTTT. This codes for CASNVAGSNTGELFF.

This clonotype was picked up many times. The J gene is TRBJ2-5, the V gene TRBV10-3, with TRBD1 matching 9 bases. The ends lost 2 bases at V and 6 bases at J; junction bases unmatched: 4. The germline V gene has CDR1 ENHRY and CDR2 SYGVKD. This CDR3 has 14 amino acids. The CDR3 DNA sequence: TGTGCCATCAGTGAGCCGGACAGGGGTCAGACCCAGTACTTC. This codes for CAISEPDRGQTQYF.

The rearrangement uses TRBV9 and TRBJ1-3; no definite D call. CDR1 is SGDLS, CDR2 YYNGEE, per germline. The V and J ends lost 0 bases and 0 bases respectively, with 10 bases between them. The CDR3 spans 16 residues. CDR3 in amino acids: CASSVDAAASGNTIYF. Here the CDR3 DNA reads TGTGCCAGCAGCGTAGATGCGGCTGCCTCTGGAAACACCATATATTTT.

Many counts were recorded for this clonotype. This chain links TRBV6-5 with TRBJ2-5; 12 bases are a match to TRBD1. This CDR3 region has 18 residues. The trim removed 0 bases at V and 5 bases at J, leaving 10 bases unmatched. The germline CDR1 and CDR2 sequences are MNHEY and SVGAGI. CDR3 region: CASSYSTRDRGLWETQYF. The CDR3 bases are TGTGCCAGCAGTTACTCGACACGGGACAGGGGGCTTTGGGAGACCCAGTACTTC.

This clonotype was counted only a few times. The chain combines TRBV5-1 with TRBJ2-7; D not certain. CDR1 and CDR2 from the germline V gene are SGHRS and YFSETQ. The CDR3 spans 15 residues. V lost 5 bases, J lost 3 bases, and 18 bases lay in between. As DNA, the CDR3 is TGCGCCAGCAGTCTGGAATACAGCCGTCACTACGAGCAGTACTTC. Protein: CASSLEYSRHYEQYF.

This clonotype came up a few times. The chain employs TRBV9 and TRBJ2-3; D is perhaps TRBD2 (5 bases). CDR1 SGDLS and CDR2 YYNGEE come from the germline V gene. The CDR3 is 17 amino acids. V shed 3 bases and J shed 0 bases, with 17 bases lying between them. The CDR3 reads CASSETKHSASTDTQYF. Here the CDR3 DNA reads TGTGCCAGCAGCGAGACAAAACATAGCGCAAGCACAGATACGCAGTATTTT.

The rearrangement uses TRBV10-3 and TRBJ2-3; no clear D gene. Trimming took 5 bases from V and 1 from J, leaving 13 bases between them. Germline V gene data show CDR1 as ENHRY and CDR2 as SYGVKD. This CDR3 is built from 15 residues. The CDR3 loop is CAISPLAAGTDTQYF. CDR3 DNA sequence: TGTGCCATCAGTCCCCTGGCCGCCGGCACAGATACGCAGTATTTT.

The chain recombines TRBV12-3 or TRBV12-4 with TRBJ1-1; D is undetermined. The CDR3 length is 13 residues. V lost 4 bases to trimming and J lost 0 bases, with 6 bases between them. This chain's CDR3 is CASSSWLNTEAFF. Written as DNA, the CDR3 is TGTGCCAGCAGTTCCTGGTTGAACACTGAAGCTTTCTTT.

This chain connects TRBV12-3 or TRBV12-4 to TRBJ1-5; TRBD1 might be the D (6 bases). This CDR3 is 14 amino acids long. The germline V and J ends were trimmed by 3 bases and 4 bases, with 10 bases remaining between them. The CDR3 reads CASSFRGSNQPQHF. CDR3 nucleotide sequence: TGTGCCAGCAGTTTCAGGGGCTCGAATCAGCCCCAGCATTTT.

The CDR3 here is CASSVHSGGGDEQFF. In nucleotides, the CDR3 is TGTGCCAGCAGCGTACATAGCGGGGGAGGGGATGAGCAGTTCTTC. This chain joins TRBV3-1 and TRBJ2-1; TRBD2 agrees at 9 bases. Germline CDR1 is LGHDT and CDR2 is YNNKEL (reference sequence). There are 15 residues in the CDR3. J gave up 8 bases and V 5 bases, and 10 bases lay outside the gene matches.